This T cell receptor (beta chain) came from a study of regulatory T cells in long-lasting Graves disease. The overall study: Recently diagnosed Graves' patients had received antithyroid drugs for under 3 months.

Many counts were recorded for this clonotype. The sample's time point: newly diagnosed GD, antithyroid drugs for less than 3 months. PBMC RNA was the source of the TCR library. The peripheral blood volume drawn was roughly 9.9 milliliters, and it was collected into EDTA tubes. Building the TCR beta libraries relied on iRepertoire HTBI primers, and CDR3 regions underwent Arm-PCR. MiXCR, run by TCRdb on the multiplex PCR reads, gives a single entry per CDR3 protein. The data hold 350,000 to 500,000 distinct CDR3 sequences, with 16% observed a single time. Germline assignment: CDR1 MDHEN and CDR2 SYDVKM. This CDR3 contains 14 residues. V was cut by 6 bases and J by 7 bases, with 16 bases left in between. The sample was also linked to a second study, of T cells in Graves' hyperthyroidism and ophthalmopathy. As reported in that work: Diagnosing involved the use of clinical symptoms, serum thyroxine and TRAb, thyroid ultrasound and orbital computed tomography. Initially, a first-round RT-PCR of the TCR CDR3 employed the HTBI primer set.

Sequenced material: peripheral blood mononuclear cells (PBMCs), taken at new diagnosis, from a patient treated with antithyroid drugs. The TCR originated in a woman under 30 with Graves disease. This chain joins TRBV28 and TRBJ2-1; D not resolved. The CDR3 sequence: CASSRWALVNEQFF. The CDR3 region has the DNA TGTGCCAGCAGCCGCTGGGCCCTCGTTAATGAGCAGTTCTTC.